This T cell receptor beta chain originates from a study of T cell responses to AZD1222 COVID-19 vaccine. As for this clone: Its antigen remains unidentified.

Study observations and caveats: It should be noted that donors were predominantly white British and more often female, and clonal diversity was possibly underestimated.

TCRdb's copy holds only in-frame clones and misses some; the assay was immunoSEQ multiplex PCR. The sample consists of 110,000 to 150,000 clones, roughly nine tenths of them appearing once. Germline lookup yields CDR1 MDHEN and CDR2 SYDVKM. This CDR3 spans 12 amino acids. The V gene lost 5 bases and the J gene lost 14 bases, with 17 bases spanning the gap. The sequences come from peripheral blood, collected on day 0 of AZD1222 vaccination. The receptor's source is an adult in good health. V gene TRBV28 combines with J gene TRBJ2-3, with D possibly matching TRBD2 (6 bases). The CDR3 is CASSPAGRGWYF. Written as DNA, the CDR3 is TGTGCCAGCAGTCCCGCGGGGCGAGGTTGGTATTTT.